The clone carrying this TCR beta chain appeared once. The antigen remains unidentified. The junction had 4 bases not matched to a gene; V was cut back by 4 bases and J by 5 bases. This CDR3 has 14 amino acids. This record comes from a study of T cell repertoires in cytomegalovirus infection. MiXCR, applied by TCRdb to the reads, yields one record per CDR3 protein. The data contain roughly 800,000 distinct CDR3 sequences, just under 30% of them singletons. The source of this sequence is a human donor in good health (CMV status not recorded). Some clones in this sample may be carry-over from other donors' samples. The gene calls are TRBV12-3 or TRBV12-4 and TRBJ2-2; 7 nucleotides match TRBD1. The sample was cultured CD8+ T cells from PBMCs, taken from culture after CMV antigen stimulation. CDR3 bases: TGTGCCAGCAGTTACACAGGGGAAACCGGGGAGCTGTTTTTT. Encoded protein: CASSYTGETGELFF.